This passage covers 27 T cell receptor beta chains from one sample sequenced in a study of vaccination effects on CD4 cells after COVID-19. Under the ViraFEST assay, PBMC were stimulated with viral peptide pools so that antigen-specific CD4+ T cells expanded. Sequencing was performed afterwards. Upon completion of more than 9 days in culture, CD4+ T cells were isolated. Two-dose vaccination with either BNT162b2 or mRNA-1273 was given to the participants. The data were produced by immunoSEQ multiplex PCR, yet TCRdb's version contains in-frame clones alone and is incomplete. The sample carries about 22,000 clones, 55% to 85% recorded once. No cognate antigen is known for these TCRs. The sample in question was CD4+ T cells from PBMCs cultured with HCoV-NL63 spike peptides, obtained after COVID-19 vaccination. These TCRs come from a human donor who received a COVID-19 vaccine.

CDR3 in amino acids: CASSEALQGTVGNSPLHF. CDR3 nucleotide sequence: TGTGCCAGCAGTGAAGCGCTTCAGGGGACAGTCGGCAATTCACCCCTCCACTTT. This rearrangement joins TRBV6-1 to TRBJ1-6, with 7 bases identical to TRBD1. After removal of 0 bases from V and 7 bases from J, the junction contained 12 bases not matched to a gene. CDR3 size: 18 residues. Germline V gene data show CDR1 as MNHNS and CDR2 as SASEGT.

This chain's CDR3 is CASSQKGQGARGNEQFF. In DNA, the CDR3 is TGTGCCAGCAGCCAAAAGGGACAGGGGGCGCGTGGGAATGAGCAGTTCTTC. The rearrangement uses TRBV3-1 (or the pseudogene TRBV3-2) and TRBJ2-1, with 12 bases aligning to TRBD1. The trim removed 2 bases at V and 7 bases at J, leaving 9 bases unmatched. CDR3 length equals 17 residues. CDR1 LGHDT and CDR2 YNNKEL come from the germline V gene (reference sequence).

The chain is built from TRBV19 and TRBJ2-7, with 14 nucleotides matching TRBD2. V dropped 4 bases and J dropped 3; count of bases not matched to a gene: 14. CDR3 length: 19 residues. Per germline, CDR1 LNHDA and CDR2 SQIVND (reference sequence). The CDR3 here is CASSKGQGVTSGRDYEQYF. DNA of the CDR3: TGTGCCAGTAGTAAGGGACAGGGAGTGACTAGCGGGAGGGACTACGAGCAGTACTTC.

The chain combines TRBV12-3 or TRBV12-4 with TRBJ2-1; no clear D gene. The V gene lost 6 bases and the J gene lost 10 bases, with 7 bases spanning the gap. This CDR3 region has 10 residues. The CDR3 DNA reads as TGTGCCAGCAGCCGCCGGGAGCAGTTCTTC. It specifies CASSRREQFF.

This sequence joins TRBV6-5 and TRBJ2-7; D might be TRBD1 (6 bases). The CDR3 length is 16 residues. V lost 2 bases and J 4 bases, leaving 18 bases between the germline ends. The germline CDR1 and CDR2 sequences are MNHEY and SVGAGI. The CDR3 DNA reads as TGTGCCAGCAGTTACGGGTGGTTGGCAGGGGAATACGAGCAGTACTTC. This sequence encodes CASSYGWLAGEYEQYF.

A few counts support this clone. The CDR3 reads CASSSRRTEKEKLFF. The DNA of the CDR3 is TGTGCCAGCAGCTCCCGTAGAACAGAGAAAGAAAAACTGTTTTTT. The chain links TRBV7-9 to TRBJ1-4, with no clear D. This CDR3 is built from 15 residues. CDR1 is SEHNR and CDR2 is FQNEAQ in the germline V gene (reference sequence). V was clipped by 4 bases and J by 8 bases, with 17 bases between them.

This chain links TRBV10-3 with TRBJ1-1, with unresolved D. V was trimmed by 3 bases and J by 1 base, leaving 12 bases between them. CDR3 length: 15 residues. CDR1 and CDR2 from the germline V gene are ENHRY and SYGVKD. The chain's CDR3 is CAISDNSNSNTEAFF. The DNA of the CDR3 is TGTGCCATCAGTGATAATTCCAATTCGAACACTGAAGCTTTCTTT.

The chain couples TRBV7-8 to TRBJ2-1; TRBD2 agrees at 11 bases. Trimming took 6 bases from V and 6 from J; bases not matched to a gene: 7. The CDR3 is 15 amino acids. The V gene's germline CDR1 is SGHVS and CDR2 FQNEAQ. In DNA, the CDR3 is TGTGCCAGCAGTCAAACTAGCGGGAGTAGCAATGAGCAGTTCTTC. Translated, it gives CASSQTSGSSNEQFF.

The chain joins TRBV7-2 to TRBJ1-5, with unresolved D. Per the germline V gene, CDR1 is SGHTA and CDR2 is FQGNSA. V gave up 3 bases and J gave up 0 bases, with 9 bases separating them. The CDR3 has 15 amino acids. The CDR3 DNA reads as TGTGCCAGCAGCTTTAGAGCGAATAGCAATCAGCCCCAGCATTTT. Its translation: CASSFRANSNQPQHF.

This clone was observed a handful of times. This chain connects TRBV15 to TRBJ1-6; D remains ambiguous. V lost 1 base and J lost 6, with 7 bases in between. Germline V gives CDR1 LNHNV, CDR2 YYDKDF (reference sequence). The CDR3 spans 14 residues. The CDR3 here is CATSRGAVNSPLHF. For the CDR3, the DNA is TGTGCCACCAGCAGAGGAGCCGTTAATTCACCCCTCCACTTT. Full variable domain (remainder filled in from reference TRBV15 and TRBJ1-6): DAMVIQNPRYQVTQFGKPVTLSCSQTLNHNVMYWYQQKSSQAPKLLFHYYDKDFNNEADTPDNFQSRRPNTSFCFLDIRSPGLGDTAMYLCATSRGAVNSPLHFGNGTRLTVT.

The chain links TRBV5-1 to TRBJ1-2; D perhaps matches TRBD1 (6 bases). The V end lost 4 bases, the J end lost 2 bases, and 9 bases lay between the germline ends. Germline CDR1 and CDR2: SGHRS and YFSETQ. CDR3 length: 13 amino acids. Written as DNA, the CDR3 is TGCGCCAGCAGCGACACAGGGAACTATGGCTACACCTTC. It yields the protein CASSDTGNYGYTF.

The chain carries TRBV11-3 and TRBJ2-5; TRBD2 is a possible D gene (6 bases). This CDR3 is built from 13 residues. Germline lookup yields CDR1 SGHNT and CDR2 YENEEA. V was cut by 5 bases and J by 1 base, with 8 bases left in between. The chain's CDR3 is CASSVGLQETQYF. The DNA of the CDR3 is TGTGCCAGCAGCGTGGGACTCCAAGAGACCCAGTACTTC.

This clone was seen a handful of times. The V and J genes are TRBV6-1 and TRBJ2-2; TRBD2 matches 9 bases. This CDR3 has 15 amino acids. Per germline, CDR1 MNHNS and CDR2 SASEGT. The junction had 0 bases not matched to a gene; V was cut back by 0 bases and J by 4 bases. CDR3 nucleotide sequence: TGTGCCAGCAGTGAAGCTAGCGGGAGCACCGGGGAGCTGTTTTTT. It translates to CASSEASGSTGELFF.

The V gene is TRBV11-2, the J gene TRBJ1-3, with 11 bases lining up with TRBD1. V trimming: 7 bases; J trimming: 2 bases; junction bases outside the gene matches: 4. The germline V gene has CDR1 SGHAT and CDR2 FQNNGV. This CDR3 region has 15 residues. For the CDR3, the DNA is TGTGCCAGCACCGTGGACAGGGGGCCTGGAAACACCATATATTTT. Protein sequence: CASTVDRGPGNTIYF.

This chain uses TRBV6-2 or TRBV6-3 with TRBJ2-7; possible D gene TRBD2, 6 bases. V was pared by 2 bases and J by 2 bases, with 7 bases between. The CDR3 consists of 13 residues. From germline, CDR1 is MNHEY and CDR2 SVGEGT. DNA of the CDR3: TGTGCCAGCAGTTACGAGCGGGCCTACGAGCAGTACTTC. Residues: CASSYERAYEQYF.

The rearrangement links TRBV19 to TRBJ2-6; no definite D call. This CDR3 region has 16 residues. The ends were cut back, 5 bases at V and 4 bases at J, with 15 bases in the middle. Germline V gene sequence: CDR1 LNHDA, CDR2 SQIVND (reference sequence). In DNA form, the CDR3 reads TGTGCCAGTAGTTCTCCCTCCCGCGCCGGGGCCAACGTCCTGACTTTC. Protein: CASSSPSRAGANVLTF.

The chain uses TRBV10-1 and TRBJ1-5; 9 bases line up with TRBD1. After removal of 5 bases from V and 2 bases from J, the junction contained 7 bases not matched to a gene. Germline CDR1 and CDR2: WNHNN and SYGVQD (reference sequence). The CDR3 totals 16 residues. CDR3 nucleotides: TGCGCCAGCAGTCGACTAGGACAGGGGCGCAATCAGCCCCAGCATTTT. This gives the protein CASSRLGQGRNQPQHF.

The chain carries TRBV5-8 and TRBJ2-2; the match to TRBD2 covers 7 bases. The ends lost 7 bases at V and 6 bases at J; junction bases unmatched: 24. Germline V gives CDR1 SGHTS, CDR2 YDEGEE. The CDR3 contains 19 residues. The CDR3 reads CASPTPGRTSLWASGELFF. CDR3 in DNA: TGTGCCAGCCCTACCCCGGGACGGACTAGTTTGTGGGCTTCCGGGGAGCTGTTTTTT.

There are a few counts of this clone. DNA for the CDR3: TGTGCCAGTAAACAGGACGCAGCTGGGGCCAACGTCCTGACTTTC. This gives the protein CASKQDAAGANVLTF. This rearrangement joins TRBV19 to TRBJ2-6, with a weak D call TRBD1 (5 bases). In germline, CDR1 is LNHDA, CDR2 SQIVND (reference sequence). The CDR3 sequence is 15 residues long. The V end was cut by 7 bases, the J end by 2 bases, with 12 bases between.

The chain couples TRBV20-1 to TRBJ2-2; D gene ambiguous. CDR3 length: 11 amino acids. Looked up from germline, CDR1 is DFQATT and CDR2 is SNEGSKA (reference sequence). The V end lost 4 bases, the J end lost 5 bases, and 5 bases lay between the germline ends. The CDR3 reads CSATETGELFF. The CDR3 coding sequence is TGCAGTGCTACCGAAACCGGGGAGCTGTTTTTT.

CDR3 sequence reads: CASSLVGVSGNTIYF. The CDR3, as DNA: TGCGCCAGCAGCTTGGTGGGGGTCTCTGGAAACACCATATATTTT. V usage is TRBV5-1 and J usage is TRBJ1-3, with D possibly TRBD1 on 5 matching bases. CDR1 is SGHRS and CDR2 is YFSETQ in the germline V gene. This CDR3 has 15 residues. V was shortened by 0 bases and J by 0 bases, with 7 bases between the two germline ends. Using reference TRBV5-1 and TRBJ1-3 for the parts outside the CDR3, the full variable domain is KAGVTQTPRYLIKTRGQQVTLSCSPISGHRSVSWYQQTPGQGLQFLFEYFSETQRNKGNFPGRFSGRQFSNSRSEMNVSTLELGDSALYLCASSLVGVSGNTIYFGEGSWLTVV.

V gene TRBV29-1 combines with J gene TRBJ2-3, with 7 bases aligning to TRBD1. The CDR3 spans 17 residues. V dropped 8 bases and J dropped 4; count of bases not matched to a gene: 21. Per the germline V gene, CDR1 is SQVTM and CDR2 is ANQGSEA. The CDR3 DNA sequence: TGCAGCAGGGCGTCAGGGGGAAGTTTATCAGGCTCAGATACGCAGTATTTT. Translation gives CSRASGGSLSGSDTQYF.

This chain links TRBV9 with TRBJ1-3; D unresolved. Germline V gene data show CDR1 as SGDLS and CDR2 as YYNGEE. The CDR3 has 15 residues. Between the trimmed V and J ends, which lost 0 bases and 0 bases, there was a span of 7 bases. The CDR3 region has the DNA TGTGCCAGCAGCGTAGGGACGATCTCTGGAAACACCATATATTTT. It encodes CASSVGTISGNTIYF.

The chain links TRBV5-6 to TRBJ2-5; the D gene is possibly TRBD2 (5 bases). Deletions cut 0 bases from V and 5 bases from J, with 11 bases between. Germline assignment: CDR1 SGHDT and CDR2 YYEEEE. The CDR3 runs to 14 residues. CDR3 coding DNA: TGTGCCAGCAGCTTGGGAGGAGGAGTGGAGACCCAGTACTTC. Translated: CASSLGGGVETQYF.

This clone was recorded only once. J is TRBJ1-5 and V is TRBV12-3 or TRBV12-4, with D hard to call. The CDR3 spans 12 residues. The V end was cut by 3 bases, the J end by 6 bases, with 6 bases between. CDR3 protein: CASSFLGQPQHF. The CDR3 nucleotides are TGTGCCAGCAGTTTCCTCGGTCAGCCCCAGCATTTT.

V gene TRBV6-5 combines with J gene TRBJ2-3; D is undetermined. This CDR3 comprises 12 residues. V lost 5 bases and J 6 bases, leaving 9 bases between the germline ends. The germline V gene has CDR1 MNHEY and CDR2 SVGAGI. CDR3 region: CASSQSSDTQYF. CDR3 coding DNA: TGTGCCAGCAGTCAATCGTCCGATACGCAGTATTTT.

The chain uses TRBV30 and TRBJ2-5; D call uncertain. V was cut by 0 bases and J by 5 bases, with 4 bases left in between. The CDR3 totals 11 residues. The germline gives CDR1 GTSNPN, CDR2 SVGIG (reference sequence). CDR3 amino acids: CAWSVSETQYF. In nucleotides, the CDR3 is TGTGCCTGGAGTGTGTCCGAGACCCAGTACTTC.